This T cell receptor beta chain was retrieved from a study of T cells after yellow fever vaccination. Overall study context: Fractions containing few cells were prepared with SMART-Seq v4 Ultra Low Input. General study results and limits: Subsequent to the booster, the majority of primary-vaccination clones reappeared (around 95% CD4, approximately 90% CD8).

Trimming stripped 8 bases from V and 2 bases from J, with 9 bases between. Germline CDR1 is ENHRY and CDR2 is SYGVKD. The CDR3 extends over 12 amino acids. There are a few counts of this clonotype. Its antigen is as yet unknown. They built TCR cDNA with 5'RACE template switching, a step that put in a universal primer site and UMIs. Using its own MiXCR run on the 5' RACE reads, TCRdb lists one record per CDR3 protein. Here the sample spans a few hundred thousand distinct CDR3 sequences, about 7.1% being singletons. This TCR derives from a man aged 25-45 years who received the YFV17D yellow fever vaccine. The chain couples TRBV10-3 to TRBJ2-5; TRBD1 is a possible D gene (6 bases). The specimen comprised CD4+ T cells sorted from PBMCs, sampled 15 days after the yellow fever booster vaccination. In DNA form, the CDR3 reads TGTGCCATCGGAACAGGGCAAGAGACCCAGTACTTC. This gives the protein CAIGTGQETQYF.